This TCR beta chain comes out of a study of blood T cell repertoires in COVID-19. Authors' processing steps: Amplification of reference gene primers provided the estimated nucleated cell counts. This table comes from immunoSEQ multiplex PCR, and its TCRdb copy is limited to in-frame clones, with some not included. The DNA was the basis for D and trimming; V, J and clone size are from that table. Among 90,000 to 120,000 clones listed, 80% to 85% were seen once. Trimming left V 6 bases short and J 4 bases short, with 9 bases between. Per germline, CDR1 MNHEY and CDR2 SMNVEV (reference sequence). The length of the CDR3 is 12 residues.

The sequence was collected from a human donor in a cohort sampled during active COVID-19. The sequencing sample was made of peripheral blood. The chain links TRBV27 to TRBJ2-5, with D unresolved. The CDR3 region has the DNA TGTGCCAGCAGCGGGTTCGGAGAGACCCAGTACTTC. This sequence encodes CASSGFGETQYF.